This entry lists 28 T cell receptor beta chains sequenced from one sample in a study of shared clonotypes between healthy human individuals. TCRdb's table, derived via immunoSEQ multiplex PCR, lists solely in-frame clones and lacks some. The table has about 1.1 million clones, about 72% seen once; the top ten hold more than 0.85%. Sequenced: memory CD4+ T cells from PBMCs. Subset meaning: CD45RA-negative fraction. The receptors originated from a man between 18 and 35 years old in good health. Some clones in this sample may be carry-over from other donors' samples.

The chain carries TRBV14 and TRBJ2-7; TRBD1 or TRBD2 may be the D gene (5 bases each). Germline CDR1 reads SGHDN; CDR2 reads FVKESK. V was trimmed by 3 bases and J by 7 bases, leaving 16 bases between them. The CDR3 covers 14 residues. Written as DNA, the CDR3 is TGTGCCAGCAGCCAGCCGGGACGGGCTGGGGAGCAGTACTTC. Protein: CASSQPGRAGEQYF. The variable domain in full, with the rest retrieved from reference TRBV14 and TRBJ2-7, is EAGVTQFPSHSVIEKGQTVTLRCDPISGHDNLYWYRRVMGKEIKFLLHFVKESKQDESGMPNNRFLAERTGGTYSTLKVQPAELEDSGVYFCASSQPGRAGEQYFGPGTRLTVT.

The chain employs TRBV29-1 and TRBJ1-4; tentatively, D is TRBD1 (5 bases). The CDR3 has 15 residues. The V gene's germline CDR1 is SQVTM and CDR2 ANQGSEA. The V gene lost 6 bases and the J gene lost 0 bases, with 14 bases spanning the gap. The CDR3 sequence is CSVGVSGATNEKLFF. In DNA, the CDR3 is TGCAGCGTGGGGGTTAGTGGGGCAACTAATGAAAAACTGTTTTTT.

On this clone itself: Other DNA sequences within the sample encode an identical CDR3. This sequence joins TRBV19 and TRBJ2-1; 13 nucleotides line up with TRBD2. Germline loops: CDR1 LNHDA, CDR2 SQIVND (reference sequence). The CDR3 is 16 residues long. The V and J ends lost 6 bases and 2 bases, in that order; junction bases with no gene match: 4. CDR3 sequence reads: CASSRTSGSPYNEQFF. CDR3 DNA sequence: TGTGCCAGTAGCAGGACTAGCGGGAGCCCCTACAATGAGCAGTTCTTC.

This chain connects TRBV6-1 to TRBJ1-6, with D unclear. V was pared by 6 bases and J by 6 bases, with 9 bases between. The CDR3 is 13 residues long. Germline lookup yields CDR1 MNHNS and CDR2 SASEGT. The chain's CDR3 is CASSEGFNSPLHF. The CDR3 nucleotides read TGTGCCAGCAGCGAGGGATTTAATTCACCCCTCCACTTT.

This sequence joins TRBV18 and TRBJ2-4, with 7 bases that match TRBD2. CDR1 is KGHSH and CDR2 is LQKENI in the germline V gene. J lost 8 bases, V lost 5 bases, and 12 bases had no gene match. The CDR3 totals 15 residues. CDR3 DNA sequence: TGTGCCAGCTCAGAGATACAGCGGGGTCTGGACATTCAGTACTTC. Protein sequence: CASSEIQRGLDIQYF.

This chain joins TRBV28 and TRBJ2-6; a possible D gene is TRBD1 (6 bases). CDR1 is MDHEN and CDR2 is SYDVKM in the germline V gene. The germline V and J ends were trimmed by 6 bases and 0 bases, with 15 bases remaining between them. The length of the CDR3 is 17 residues. The CDR3 nucleotides read TGTGCCAGCAGGCCCAGGGGCCCCTCCTCTGGGGCCAACGTCCTGACTTTC. This sequence encodes CASRPRGPSSGANVLTF.

There are a few counts of this clone. The chain joins TRBV5-3 to TRBJ1-2; D unresolved. TRBV5-3 is filed as an ORF, its function uncertain. The CDR3 sequence is 13 residues long. The V end was cut by 1 base, the J end by 10 bases, with 14 bases between. CDR3 in DNA: TGTGCCAGAAGCTTGTTCCGCATAACCCCCTACACCTTC. It codes for CARSLFRITPYTF.

The genes are TRBV9 and TRBJ1-1; TRBD1 is a possible D gene (5 bases). Trimming removed 4 bases at V and 3 bases at J, with 10 bases between. CDR1 is SGDLS, CDR2 YYNGEE, per germline. The CDR3 length is 13 residues. The CDR3 sequence is CASSSGADTEAFF. The CDR3 region has the DNA TGTGCCAGCAGCTCCGGGGCGGACACTGAAGCTTTCTTT.

The chain recombines TRBV9 with TRBJ2-7; D gene unclear. V was cut by 4 bases and J by 3 bases, with 11 bases left in between. The CDR3 loop spans 13 amino acids. Germline V lookup: CDR1 SGDLS, CDR2 YYNGEE. CDR3 nucleotide sequence: TGTGCCAGCAGCTCGGACGGGTTCTACGAGCAGTACTTC. Translating it yields CASSSDGFYEQYF.

Details on this clone: Other DNA sequences within the sample encode an identical CDR3. The chain's CDR3 is CASSGGAGGGQPQHF. DNA of the CDR3: TGTGCCAGCAGTGGAGGGGCGGGGGGAGGTCAGCCCCAGCATTTT. This chain connects TRBV2 to TRBJ1-5, with D maybe TRBD1 (5 bases). Trimming stripped 4 bases from V and 6 bases from J, with 16 bases between. The CDR3 totals 15 residues. Germline assignment: CDR1 SNHLY and CDR2 FYNNEI.

This clone was counted only a few times. CDR3 in amino acids: CASRPRDRGSRETQYF. As DNA, the CDR3 is TGTGCCAGCAGGCCCCGGGACAGGGGTTCTCGAGAGACCCAGTACTTC. The gene calls are TRBV28 and TRBJ2-5, with TRBD1 matching 10 bases. This CDR3 spans 16 amino acids. Losses at the gene ends were 6 bases for V and 4 bases for J; bases not matched to a gene: 11. Germline V gene lookup returns CDR1 MDHEN and CDR2 SYDVKM.

Of note for this clone: Other DNA sequences in the sample encode the same CDR3. The V and J genes are TRBV30 and TRBJ2-5; the D is unclear. The CDR3 is 11 amino acids. Between the trimmed V and J ends, which lost 4 bases and 5 bases, there was a span of 8 bases. Per the germline V gene, CDR1 is GTSNPN and CDR2 is SVGIG (reference sequence). The CDR3: CAWTLGETQYF. CDR3 DNA: TGTGCCTGGACCTTAGGGGAGACCCAGTACTTC.

The sample holds a few counts of this clone. The V gene is TRBV13, the J gene TRBJ2-1; 13 bases are a match to TRBD2. The V gene end was trimmed by 5 bases and the J gene end by 9 bases; junction bases not matched to a gene: 10. Per germline, CDR1 PRHDT and CDR2 FYEKMQ (reference sequence). The CDR3 is 16 amino acids. The CDR3 DNA sequence: TGTGCCAGCAGCGAACGGACTAGCGGGAGATATTTTGAGCAGTTCTTC. This gives the protein CASSERTSGRYFEQFF.

This clone turned up a few times. This chain connects TRBV5-6 to TRBJ2-7; D is possibly TRBD1 (6 bases). Trimming took off 0 bases at V and 2 bases at J, with 6 bases between the two ends. The CDR3 consists of 13 residues. Germline assignment: CDR1 SGHDT and CDR2 YYEEEE. The chain's CDR3 is CASSLDRAYEQYF. The CDR3 bases are TGTGCCAGCAGCTTGGACAGGGCCTACGAGCAGTACTTC.

In this sample, this clone turned up a few times. Here the CDR3 DNA reads TGTGCCAGCAGCTTGGGGACTAATCGGGTTGGGGCCAACGTCCTGACTTTC. Translating it yields CASSLGTNRVGANVLTF. The V gene is TRBV5-6, the J gene TRBJ2-6; possible D gene TRBD2, 6 bases. The length of the CDR3 is 17 residues. V lost 0 bases and J lost 3, with 13 bases in between. In germline, CDR1 is SGHDT, CDR2 YYEEEE.

This chain connects TRBV6-5 to TRBJ1-1; D possibly corresponds to TRBD1 (5 bases). Trimming pared 2 bases from V and 3 bases from J, leaving 13 bases between. The CDR3 spans 15 residues. Germline V gene sequence: CDR1 MNHEY, CDR2 SVGAGI. CDR3 in amino acids: CASSYGRGEDTEAFF. The CDR3 nucleotides are TGTGCCAGCAGTTACGGACGGGGCGAGGACACTGAAGCTTTCTTT.

Only a few counts were recorded for this clone. This chain connects TRBV7-9 to TRBJ1-1; 9 bases agree with TRBD1. This CDR3 region has 14 residues. Germline CDR1 reads SEHNR; CDR2 reads FQNEAQ (reference sequence). Trimming cost V 0 bases and J 11 bases; bases outside gene matches: 7. The CDR3 protein is CASSLAMGQGMAFF. The CDR3 nucleotides read TGTGCCAGCAGCTTAGCGATGGGACAGGGAATGGCTTTCTTT.

In this sample, this clone turned up many times. The chain has TRBV28 and TRBJ2-7; the match to TRBD1 covers 7 bases. V shed 4 bases, J shed 4 bases, and the junction held 13 bases outside the gene matches. The CDR3 is 16 residues long. Germline V gene data show CDR1 as MDHEN and CDR2 as SYDVKM. This CDR3 reads CASSSPPRQGTYEQYF. The CDR3, as DNA: TGTGCCAGCAGTTCACCCCCCCGACAGGGAACGTACGAGCAGTACTTC.

The gene calls are TRBV11-2 and TRBJ2-3; perhaps TRBD2 as D (6 bases). CDR3 length: 17 amino acids. The germline V and J ends were trimmed by 3 bases and 0 bases, with 16 bases remaining between them. Per germline, CDR1 SGHAT and CDR2 FQNNGV. CDR3 nucleotide sequence: TGTGCCAGCAGCTTCGGAGTGGGGGGAGCTAGCACAGATACGCAGTATTTT. It is translated as CASSFGVGGASTDTQYF.

Comment on this clone: Other DNA sequences of this sample code for an identical CDR3. The chain carries TRBV5-4 and TRBJ2-5; 7 positions match TRBD2. The length of the CDR3 is 14 residues. V lost 0 bases and J lost 5; bases outside the gene matches: 4. Germline V gives CDR1 SGHNT, CDR2 YYREEE (reference sequence). The DNA of the CDR3 is TGTGCCAGCAGCTTGGCGGGAGGAGGGGAGACCCAGTACTTC. This encodes CASSLAGGGETQYF.

This chain connects TRBV28 to TRBJ2-1, with D hard to call. The CDR3 has 12 residues. Germline V gives CDR1 MDHEN, CDR2 SYDVKM. V gave up 5 bases and J gave up 6 bases, with 8 bases separating them. The CDR3: CASSPLLNEQFF. The CDR3 DNA reads as TGTGCCAGCAGTCCCCTCCTCAATGAGCAGTTCTTC.

The chain links TRBV10-3 to TRBJ1-3; 8 bases map to TRBD1. The CDR3 consists of 16 residues. Germline CDR1 is ENHRY and CDR2 is SYGVKD. The ends lost 8 bases at V and 1 base at J; junction bases unmatched: 10. The CDR3 bases are TGTGCCATCCAGACAAGGGGACAGGCTTCTGGAAACACCATATATTTT. It specifies CAIQTRGQASGNTIYF.

V usage is TRBV28 and J usage is TRBJ1-1; TRBD1 might be the D (5 bases). Germline values: CDR1 MDHEN, CDR2 SYDVKM. The V gene lost 7 bases and the J gene lost 5 bases, with 14 bases spanning the gap. This CDR3 comprises 13 residues. In DNA, the CDR3 is TGTGCCAGCACCTCCGGGGGTAGGACTGAAGCTTTCTTT. This encodes CASTSGGRTEAFF. The full variable domain, with the rest looked up from reference TRBV28 and TRBJ1-1, is DVKVTQSSRYLVKRTGEKVFLECVQDMDHENMFWYRQDPGLGLRLIYFSYDVKMKEKGDIPEGYSVSREKKERFSLILESASTNQTSMYLCASTSGGRTEAFFGQGTRLTVV.

There are a few counts of this clone. The rearrangement links TRBV10-2 to TRBJ2-7; tentatively, D is TRBD1 (6 bases). V lost 3 bases and J 2 bases, leaving 14 bases between the germline ends. Germline values: CDR1 WSHSY, CDR2 SAAADI. This CDR3 contains 15 residues. This chain's CDR3 is CASSDRAGAAYEQYF. CDR3 DNA sequence: TGCGCCAGCAGTGATAGGGCAGGGGCGGCCTACGAGCAGTACTTC.

The chain uses TRBV29-1 and TRBJ2-5, with D perhaps matching TRBD2 (6 bases). The DNA end is a closer match to TRBJ2-7, so the J assignment may be wrong. The CDR3 sequence is 11 residues long. Germline lookup yields CDR1 SQVTM and CDR2 ANQGSEA. In DNA form, the CDR3 reads TGCAGCGTTCCGGGGGTCTACGAGCAGTACTTC. Translation: CSVPGVYEQYF.

V and J are TRBV7-9 and TRBJ2-3, with D uncertain. CDR1 is SEHNR, CDR2 FQNEAQ, per germline (reference sequence). The V gene lost 1 base and the J gene lost 2 bases, with 10 bases spanning the gap. CDR3 length equals 15 residues. As DNA, the CDR3 is TGTGCCAGCAGCTTAGGAGCAACTGACACAGATACGCAGTATTTT. Protein sequence: CASSLGATDTDTQYF.

The chain uses TRBV28 and TRBJ2-7, with 7 bases lining up with TRBD1. CDR1 and CDR2 from the germline V gene are MDHEN and SYDVKM. The CDR3 is made up of 12 amino acids. The V gene end was trimmed by 7 bases and the J gene end by 4 bases; junction bases not matched to a gene: 4. The DNA of the CDR3 is TGTGCCAGCAATTTCAGGGGGTACGAGCAGTACTTC. Amino acids: CASNFRGYEQYF.

Only one count was recorded for this clone. The gene calls are TRBV7-8 and TRBJ2-3; 8 bases are a match to TRBD2. The CDR3 is 19 residues long. The V segment lost 5 bases and the J segment 1 base; nucleotides outside the gene matches: 17. CDR1 SGHVS and CDR2 FQNEAQ come from the germline V gene. The CDR3 nucleotides are TGTGCCAGCAGCAAAAGGGGGAGGAGCGGGAGCTGGGGCACAGATACGCAGTATTTT. Translation: CASSKRGRSGSWGTDTQYF.